One sample yielded the 16 T cell receptor beta chains listed below, sequenced in a study of beta chain features in type 1 diabetes. Expressed TCRB transcripts were sequenced, since all the RNA that had been isolated was reverse transcribed. The assay was immunoSEQ multiplex PCR, and TCRdb's table has in-frame clones only and misses some. The sample has hundreds of thousands of clones, around an eighth seen once. The source material was naive CD4+ T cells from blood. The source is a young man in good health.

V and J are TRBV18 and TRBJ1-2; D is unclear. This CDR3 spans 13 amino acids. Germline CDR1 and CDR2: KGHSH and LQKENI. With 1 base removed from V and 8 bases from J, the gap between germline ends came to 11 bases. The CDR3 region has the DNA TGTGCCAGCTCACCACTTGAGGGCGGAGGCTACACCTTC. Protein: CASSPLEGGGYTF.

The chain combines TRBV5-6 with TRBJ2-1; 13 bases line up with TRBD2. Trimming removed 5 bases from V and 9 bases from J; junction bases left unmatched: 5. The V gene's germline CDR1 is SGHDT and CDR2 YYEEEE. This CDR3 has 14 residues. This CDR3 reads CASRRLAGGTEQFF. The CDR3 DNA reads TGTGCCAGCAGAAGACTAGCGGGAGGTACTGAGCAGTTCTTC.

The chain combines TRBV19 with TRBJ2-2; 9 bases agree with TRBD2. J lost 7 bases, V lost 5 bases, and 11 bases had no gene match. CDR1 and CDR2 from the germline V gene are LNHDA and SQIVND (reference sequence). The CDR3 covers 16 residues. The CDR3 loop is CASSLNSGTSSGELFF. In nucleotides, the CDR3 is TGTGCCAGTAGTCTCAACTCCGGGACTAGCAGCGGGGAGCTGTTTTTT.

The gene calls are TRBV30 and TRBJ2-1, with a possible D match to TRBD1 (6 bases). Looked up from germline, CDR1 is GTSNPN and CDR2 is SVGIG (reference sequence). The CDR3 spans 15 residues. V lost 5 bases and J 5 bases, leaving 19 bases between the germline ends. The CDR3 DNA reads as TGTGCCTGGGGGCTGAGGGGGAGAGGGAACAATGAGCAGTTCTTC. The encoded protein is CAWGLRGRGNNEQFF. The complete variable domain, with remaining parts taken from reference TRBV30 and TRBJ2-1, reads SQTIHQWPATLVQPVGSPLSLECTVEGTSNPNLYWYRQAAGRGLQLLFYSVGIGQISSEVPQNLSASRPQDRQFILSSKKLLLSDSGFYLCAWGLRGRGNNEQFFGPGTRLTVL.

V and J are TRBV21-1 and TRBJ2-7; the table's D call, TRBD2, has no DNA check behind it. TRBV21-1 is a pseudogene segment. This CDR3 is 20 amino acids long. The CDR3 coding sequence is TGTGCCAGCAGCAAAGGAAGGAGACTAGCGGAAGGACCCCATAGCGACGAGCAGTACTTC. Its translation is CASSKGRRLAEGPHSDEQYF.

The V gene is TRBV5-4, the J gene TRBJ1-2; 7 bases line up with TRBD1. The CDR3 consists of 15 residues. Germline assignment: CDR1 SGHNT and CDR2 YYREEE (reference sequence). The V and J ends lost 4 bases and 2 bases, in that order; junction bases with no gene match: 8. CDR3 protein: CASSPATGNNYGYTF. For the CDR3, the DNA is TGTGCCAGCAGCCCCGCGACAGGGAACAACTATGGCTACACCTTC.

The V call is TRBV7-9, the J call TRBJ2-5; TRBD2 aligns across 13 bases. V gave up 4 bases and J gave up 4 bases; unmatched junction bases: 3. This CDR3 region has 15 residues. CDR1 SEHNR and CDR2 FQNEAQ come from the germline V gene (reference sequence). The CDR3 region has the DNA TGTGCCAGCAGCTCACTAGCGGGAGGGCCAGAGACCCAGTACTTC. Amino acids: CASSSLAGGPETQYF.

In this sample, this clone turned up a few times. This chain links TRBV27 with TRBJ2-4; D not certain. The CDR3 extends over 16 amino acids. Germline V lookup: CDR1 MNHEY, CDR2 SMNVEV (reference sequence). V lost 4 bases and J 0 bases, leaving 13 bases between the germline ends. The CDR3 spells CASSYARLIAKNIQYF. In DNA form, the CDR3 reads TGTGCCAGCAGTTACGCCAGATTAATAGCCAAAAACATTCAGTACTTC.

This clone appeared a few times. The CDR3 coding sequence is TGTGCCAGCAGCAGCCAAACAGGGGGCATCGGTGAAGCTTTCTTT. Its protein is CASSSQTGGIGEAFF. The V gene is TRBV7-6, the J gene TRBJ1-1, with 9 bases fitting TRBD1. Per germline, CDR1 SGHVS and CDR2 FNYEAQ. The CDR3 consists of 15 residues. With 5 bases clipped from V and 7 bases from J, the junction kept 11 bases outside the gene matches.

The table lists this clone with a few counts. The V gene is TRBV5-1, the J gene TRBJ2-7; 7 bases are a match to TRBD2. In germline, CDR1 is SGHRS, CDR2 YFSETQ. CDR3 size: 15 residues. The ends lost 5 bases at V and 8 bases at J; junction bases unmatched: 16. The CDR3 sequence is CASSSGDSGSVKQYF. The DNA of the CDR3 is TGCGCCAGCAGTTCGGGAGATAGCGGGTCGGTAAAGCAGTACTTC.

This clone showed up just a few times. V and J are TRBV7-3 and TRBJ2-3; TRBD1 matches at 8 bases. Per germline, CDR1 SGHTA and CDR2 FQGTGA. The CDR3 is 15 residues long. Trimming removed 5 bases from V and 7 bases from J; junction bases left unmatched: 11. The CDR3 DNA reads TGTGCCAGCAGCCAGGGACAGGCGGAGCGAAATACGCAGTATTTT. Translation gives CASSQGQAERNTQYF.

The CDR3 loop reads CASSEQNIQYF. The CDR3 coding sequence is TGTGCCAGCAGCGAGCAAAACATTCAGTACTTC. The chain has TRBV11-2 and TRBJ2-4, with D unresolved. Trimming cost V 5 bases and J 5 bases, with 4 bases left between them. The CDR3 contains 11 residues. The germline V gene has CDR1 SGHAT and CDR2 FQNNGV.

The chain is built from TRBV28 and TRBJ2-3, with 11 bases lining up with TRBD2. Germline loops: CDR1 MDHEN, CDR2 SYDVKM. V shed 8 bases, J shed 6 bases, and the junction held 10 bases outside the gene matches. CDR3 size: 15 residues. The CDR3 region has the DNA TGTGCCAGCCGAACCGGGACTAGCGGCTCTGATACGCAGTATTTT. This sequence encodes CASRTGTSGSDTQYF.

The DNA of the CDR3 is TGTGCCTGGAGTGTACTTTCGTCACCGTACTTC. It is translated as CAWSVLSSPYF. This chain joins TRBV30 and TRBJ2-7; D unclear. CDR3 length equals 11 residues. Trimming pared 0 bases from V and 12 bases from J, leaving 12 bases between. Germline V lookup: CDR1 GTSNPN, CDR2 SVGIG (reference sequence).

The rearrangement uses TRBV2 and TRBJ2-7, with D maybe TRBD1 (6 bases). CDR1 and CDR2 (germline): SNHLY, FYNNEI. V was clipped by 2 bases and J by 2 bases, with 19 bases between them. The CDR3 spans 17 residues. The CDR3 sequence: CASSERGGWGRPYEQYF. The CDR3 DNA reads as TGTGCCAGCAGTGAAAGGGGCGGGTGGGGGCGACCCTACGAGCAGTACTTC. The entire variable domain, with the rest obtained from reference TRBV2 and TRBJ2-7, is as follows: EPEVTQTPSHQVTQMGQEVILRCVPISNHLYFYWYRQILGQKVEFLVSFYNNEISEKSEIFDDQFSVERPDGSNFTLKIRSTKLEDSAMYFCASSERGGWGRPYEQYFGPGTRLTVT.

This clone was recorded a few times. This sequence joins TRBV6-6 and TRBJ1-1; unclear D gene. V lost 7 bases, J lost 2 bases, and 14 bases lay in between. CDR1 is MNHNY, CDR2 SVGAGI, per germline (reference sequence). CDR3 length: 14 amino acids. CDR3 coding DNA: TGTGCCAGCACTGACCCGGACTTTAACACTGAAGCTTTCTTT. It codes for CASTDPDFNTEAFF.